The following is a T cell receptor (beta chain) sequence with its context. Its antigen remains undetermined. The record has no base qualities; no much larger clone is one base away. The data belong to a study of blood T cell repertoires in COVID-19 (TCRdb year 2020). General notes on the study: Samples covering the acute and convalescent phases of COVID-19 were provided by collaborators in the United States, Italy and Spain. The samples were drawn from two sources: the first 160 participants of the ongoing ImmuneRACE study, and 1,200 or so subjects contributed by 6 global collaborators. Sample metadata almost always included a de-identified subject ID, COVID-19 status, age in years and sex. Where available, HLA class I and class II types were obtained from metadata supplied by the sample provider rather than from assay-based typing. Subjects who had been exposed to COVID-19, were actively infected with it, or had recovered from it provided the deeply sampled blood TCRbeta repertoires that made up the dataset. The prospective study material was composed of cDNA or gDNA derived from T cells, B-cell-depleted T cells, or PBMCs. The repertoires were made available in a free public database intended to serve as a resource for research on the immune response to SARS-CoV-2. Broader findings and caveats from the paper: Clinical and demographic metadata were provided uncurated, with the amount varying by source and participant.

The germline V gene supplies CDR1 SGDLS and CDR2 YYNGEE. The germline V and J ends show losses of 7 bases and 5 bases respectively, and no gene match explains 17 bases of the junction. From its cysteine to its phenylalanine, the CDR3 spans 16 amino acids. The CDR3 DNA has 48 bases and is translated from base 1. Another Seattle source contributed samples from volunteer blood donors who had recovered from COVID-19. The collaborating institutions used their own protocols to collect whole blood in K2EDTA tubes. For TCRbeta analysis, collaborator samples were shipped as frozen whole blood, as isolated PBMCs, or as DNA extracted from either sample type. The immunoSEQ Assay, a bias-controlled multiplex PCR, was used to amplify TCRbeta CDR3 regions from genomic DNA. The published analysis was carried out like this. The number of nucleated cells in each sample was estimated from the amplification of reference gene primers within the assay. To quantify the absolute abundance of each unique TCRbeta CDR3 rearrangement, sequence reads were collapsed and filtered. For each sample, productive Simpson clonality was calculated as the square root of Simpson's diversity index over productive rearrangements. Sourced from immuneACCESS, this table was stored by TCRdb with only in-frame sequences that have V and J called. A share of the clones is absent; for the studies checked, an unresolved V gene accounts for under half, and the remainder has no known explanation. V and J calls and clone size are given by that table; D and trimming were obtained from the DNA. The sample contains hundreds of thousands of clones, 85% to 90% of them found a single time. The top ten hold 0.9% to 1% of the sample.

The sequenced sample was peripheral blood. The chain couples TRBV9 to TRBJ1-1; TRBD1 lines up with 7 middle nucleotides. This receptor was taken from a woman in her forties who had recovered from COVID-19. This receptor has the CDR3 CASRPILGGAGTEAFF. The nucleotide sequence reads as follows: TGTGCCAGCCGACCCATCCTAGGGGGCGCGGGTACTGAAGCTTTCTTT.